The table lists the clone carrying this T cell receptor (beta chain) with a few counts. The antigen is undetermined. TCRdb passed the PCR reads through MiXCR, listing each CDR3 protein once. The sample holds more than 450,000 distinct CDR3 sequences, over 20% seen once. Every naive CD8 library was made from between about 18,000 and 1,100,000 sorted cells with 10%, 30% or 50% RNA. The CD8+CD4-CCR7+CD45RA+ phenotype defined the sorted naive CD8 T cells. These data come from a study of molecular identifiers for immune sequencing clone quantification. Findings and caveats of the study: In naive cells, clones above 20 RNA copies held under 1% of molecules, whereas in effector cells they held over 98%.

Germline V gene sequence: CDR1 KGHSH, CDR2 LQKENI. V was clipped by 8 bases and J by 4 bases, with 9 bases between them. This CDR3 has 12 residues. The sequencing input was naive CD8+ T cells from blood, with Jurkat cell RNA spiked in. Described subset: FACS-sorted CD8+CD4-CCR7+CD45RA+ naive T cells. The gene calls are TRBV18 and TRBJ2-1, with a weak D call TRBD1 (6 bases). The receptor was derived from a human donor in good health. Some libraries in this study had Jurkat cell RNA spiked in. In DNA, the CDR3 is TGTGCCAGCGCACAGGGTTACAATGAGCAGTTCTTC. The encoded protein is CASAQGYNEQFF.